This entry lists 19 T cell receptor beta chains sequenced from one sample in a study of cytotoxic CD8 clonotypes in ibrutinib-treated CLL. Assay: immunoSEQ multiplex PCR; the TCRdb copy retains only in-frame clones and omits some. The table lists approximately 50,000 clones, roughly 70% of them singletons. Sequenced material: PBMCs, taken after 12 months of ibrutinib treatment. These receptors all come from a human donor with chronic lymphocytic leukemia.

In this sample, this clone turned up a few times. The V call is TRBV23-1, the J call TRBJ2-4, with D possibly being TRBD1 (6 bases). Being an ORF, TRBV23-1 has a function that is uncertain. The CDR3 extends over 18 amino acids. V gave up 3 bases and J gave up 0 bases, with 18 bases separating them. This chain's CDR3 is CASSQGARVILAKNIQYF. CDR3 bases: TGCGCCAGCAGTCAGGGGGCTCGAGTGATATTAGCCAAAAACATTCAGTACTTC.

The chain is built from TRBV10-3 and TRBJ2-7, with 9 bases fitting TRBD1. V was pared by 2 bases and J by 7 bases, with 6 bases of the junction left unmatched. The CDR3 totals 14 residues. CDR1 and CDR2 (germline): ENHRY, SYGVKD. The CDR3: CAISELQGAGEQYF. The CDR3 coding sequence is TGTGCCATCAGTGAGCTACAGGGGGCGGGTGAGCAGTACTTC.

This sequence joins TRBV7-9 and TRBJ2-3; D is possibly TRBD1 or TRBD2 (5 bases each). V shed 5 bases and J shed 10 bases, with 10 bases lying between them. Germline CDR1 and CDR2: SEHNR and FQNEAQ (reference sequence). CDR3 length: 11 amino acids. Written as DNA, the CDR3 is TGTGCCAGCAGCCGGGACCAGGCGCAGTATTTT. Translating it yields CASSRDQAQYF.

V is TRBV30 and J is TRBJ2-7, with 8 nucleotides matching TRBD1. V shed 5 bases and J 6 bases; nucleotides not matched to a gene: 15. This CDR3 region has 15 residues. Germline V gene data show CDR1 as GTSNPN and CDR2 as SVGIG (reference sequence). This CDR3 is CAWGPPTGVWREQYF. For the CDR3, the DNA is TGTGCCTGGGGACCTCCGACAGGGGTTTGGCGCGAGCAGTACTTC.

This clone was counted a single time. The V gene is TRBV7-9, the J gene TRBJ2-7, with 8 nucleotides matching TRBD2. The CDR3 runs to 16 residues. Germline CDR1 reads SEHNR; CDR2 reads FQNEAQ (reference sequence). V gave up 0 bases and J gave up 1 base; unmatched junction bases: 5. The CDR3 region has the DNA TGTGCCAGCAGCTTAGCGCCCGGGAGGGAGTCCTACGAGCAGTACTTC. Protein: CASSLAPGRESYEQYF.

J is TRBJ1-5 and V is TRBV5-1, with 7 bases that match TRBD1. V gave up 2 bases and J gave up 5 bases; unmatched junction bases: 1. Germline loops: CDR1 SGHRS, CDR2 YFSETQ. The CDR3 contains 13 residues. The CDR3 DNA reads TGCGCCAGCAGCTTTCAGGGGGATCAGCCCCAGCATTTT. Encoded protein: CASSFQGDQPQHF.

This rearrangement joins TRBV6-1 to TRBJ1-4; maybe TRBD1 (6 bases). Germline V gene data show CDR1 as MNHNS and CDR2 as SASEGT. This CDR3 has 17 residues. Between the trimmed V and J ends, which lost 0 bases and 8 bases, there was a span of 19 bases. The CDR3 DNA reads TGTGCCAGCAGTGAAGCCTACTCCAGGGGAAGGGGAGAAAAACTGTTTTTT. As protein: CASSEAYSRGRGEKLFF.

The chain recombines TRBV5-1 with TRBJ2-5; unclear D gene. CDR3 length equals 15 residues. The V end was cut by 7 bases, the J end by 2 bases, with 18 bases between. The germline V gene encodes CDR1 SGHRS and CDR2 YFSETQ. The CDR3, as DNA: TGCGCCAGCTCCCCAGAAGGCAGGAAGCAAGAGACCCAGTACTTC. Translating gives CASSPEGRKQETQYF.

This chain connects TRBV18 to TRBJ2-1; 13 bases are shared with TRBD2. The CDR3 is made up of 18 amino acids. The V segment lost 3 bases and the J segment 1 base; nucleotides outside the gene matches: 6. Germline lookup yields CDR1 KGHSH and CDR2 LQKENI. In DNA form, the CDR3 reads TGTGCCAGCTCACCGTTAGGACTAGCGGGAGCGTCCTACAATGAGCAGTTCTTC. Translating gives CASSPLGLAGASYNEQFF.

This clone appeared a few times. The chain combines TRBV6-1 with TRBJ2-7, with D possibly matching TRBD2 (6 bases). Trimming stripped 5 bases from V and 6 bases from J, with 14 bases between. CDR3 length: 13 amino acids. Germline V gives CDR1 MNHNS, CDR2 SASEGT. The CDR3 reads CASSSAGGSEQYF. The CDR3 DNA is TGTGCCAGCAGTTCGGCAGGAGGGAGCGAGCAGTACTTC.

The table lists this clone with a few counts. The J gene is TRBJ2-4, the V gene TRBV2; a weak D match, TRBD1 (5 bases). This CDR3 has 13 amino acids. CDR1 is SNHLY and CDR2 is FYNNEI in the germline V gene. Trimming left V 7 bases short and J 3 bases short, with 10 bases between. The CDR3 DNA reads as TGTGCCAGCACAGGGCAAGGCAAAAACATTCAGTACTTC. Protein: CASTGQGKNIQYF. Together with reference TRBV2 and TRBJ2-4, the CDR3 gives the full variable domain: EPEVTQTPSHQVTQMGQEVILRCVPISNHLYFYWYRQILGQKVEFLVSFYNNEISEKSEIFDDQFSVERPDGSNFTLKIRSTKLEDSAMYFCASTGQGKNIQYFGAGTRLSVL.

This clone was recorded at least ten times. The CDR3 spells CASSQELAGSSNTGELFF. CDR3 bases: TGCGCCAGCAGCCAAGAACTAGCGGGATCCTCGAACACCGGGGAGCTGTTTTTT. This chain uses TRBV4-3 with TRBJ2-2; TRBD2 matches at 10 bases. The V segment lost 0 bases and the J segment 0 bases; nucleotides outside the gene matches: 4. CDR3 length: 18 amino acids. The germline V gene encodes CDR1 LGHNA and CDR2 YSLEER.

The chain combines TRBV30 with TRBJ1-5; D ambiguous. CDR3 size: 13 residues. V lost 4 bases and J 4 bases, leaving 11 bases between the germline ends. CDR1 and CDR2 from the germline V gene are GTSNPN and SVGIG (reference sequence). The CDR3 DNA reads TGTGCCTGGACTAACCGGGGAAATCAGCCCCAGCATTTT. The encoded protein is CAWTNRGNQPQHF. Full variable domain (remainder filled in from reference TRBV30 and TRBJ1-5): SQTIHQWPATLVQPVGSPLSLECTVEGTSNPNLYWYRQAAGRGLQLLFYSVGIGQISSEVPQNLSASRPQDRQFILSSKKLLLSDSGFYLCAWTNRGNQPQHFGDGTRLSIL.

The chain links TRBV19 to TRBJ2-5; D is uncertain. Per germline, CDR1 LNHDA and CDR2 SQIVND (reference sequence). Trimming removed 0 bases from V and 3 bases from J, with 11 bases in between. This CDR3 has 15 amino acids. The CDR3 reads CASSIDPGSKETQYF. The CDR3 DNA sequence: TGTGCCAGTAGTATAGATCCGGGTAGCAAAGAGACCCAGTACTTC.

The V gene is TRBV5-4, the J gene TRBJ2-2; no clear D. The length of the CDR3 is 14 residues. V was shortened by 0 bases and J by 4 bases, with 7 bases between the two germline ends. Germline V gene sequence: CDR1 SGHNT, CDR2 YYREEE (reference sequence). The CDR3 loop reads CASSLGMGTGELFF. The CDR3, as DNA: TGTGCCAGCAGCTTGGGGATGGGCACCGGGGAGCTGTTTTTT.

The rearrangement joins TRBV7-3 to TRBJ2-2, with D perhaps matching TRBD2 (5 bases). The CDR3 sequence is 14 residues long. Germline V lookup: CDR1 SGHTA, CDR2 FQGTGA. The V end was cut by 2 bases, the J end by 6 bases, with 10 bases between. For the CDR3, the DNA is TGTGCCAGCAGCTTAGAATCCGGGGCCGGGGAGCTGTTTTTT. Translating it yields CASSLESGAGELFF.

The chain uses TRBV19 and TRBJ1-1; weak D call: TRBD1 (5 bases). This CDR3 has 12 amino acids. Trimming pared 7 bases from V and 11 bases from J, leaving 17 bases between. CDR1 is LNHDA and CDR2 is SQIVND in the germline V gene (reference sequence). DNA for the CDR3: TGTGCCAGTAAGTTCTCGAAGGGACCGGCTTTCTTT. As protein: CASKFSKGPAFF.

V is TRBV19 and J is TRBJ2-5, with TRBD2 matching 12 bases. Per germline, CDR1 LNHDA and CDR2 SQIVND (reference sequence). The CDR3 is 16 amino acids. Trimming at V came to 3 bases and at J to 1 base, leaving 3 bases not matched to a gene. CDR3 sequence reads: CASSIRTSGAQETQYF. The DNA of the CDR3 is TGTGCCAGTAGTATTAGGACTAGCGGGGCCCAAGAGACCCAGTACTTC.

In DNA form, the CDR3 reads TGTGCCAGCGCTAGACTAGCGGGGGAGTGGTACGAGCAGTACTTC. Translating it yields CASARLAGEWYEQYF. V and J are TRBV19 and TRBJ2-7, with 12 bases matching TRBD2. This CDR3 contains 15 residues. Trimming at V came to 9 bases and at J to 4 bases, leaving 10 bases not matched to a gene. CDR1 and CDR2 from the germline V gene are LNHDA and SQIVND (reference sequence).